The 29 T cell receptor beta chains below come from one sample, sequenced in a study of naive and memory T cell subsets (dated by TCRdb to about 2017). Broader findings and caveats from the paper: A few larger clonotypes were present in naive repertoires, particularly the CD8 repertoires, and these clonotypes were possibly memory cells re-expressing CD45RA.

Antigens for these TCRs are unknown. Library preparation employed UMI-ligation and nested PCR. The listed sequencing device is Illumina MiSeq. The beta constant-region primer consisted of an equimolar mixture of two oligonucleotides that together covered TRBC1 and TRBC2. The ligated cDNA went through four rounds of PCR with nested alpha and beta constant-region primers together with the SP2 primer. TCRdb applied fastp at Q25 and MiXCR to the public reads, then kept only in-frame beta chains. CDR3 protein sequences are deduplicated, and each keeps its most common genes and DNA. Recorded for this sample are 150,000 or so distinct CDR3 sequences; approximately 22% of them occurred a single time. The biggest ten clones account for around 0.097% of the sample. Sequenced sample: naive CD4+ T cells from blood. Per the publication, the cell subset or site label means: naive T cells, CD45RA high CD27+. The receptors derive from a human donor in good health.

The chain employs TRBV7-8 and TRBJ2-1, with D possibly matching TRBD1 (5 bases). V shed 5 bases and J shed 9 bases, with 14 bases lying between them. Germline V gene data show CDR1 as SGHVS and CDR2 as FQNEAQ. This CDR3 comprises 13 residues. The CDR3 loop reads CASSGQGLGEQFF. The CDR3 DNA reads TGTGCCAGCAGCGGTCAGGGTTTAGGTGAGCAGTTCTTC.

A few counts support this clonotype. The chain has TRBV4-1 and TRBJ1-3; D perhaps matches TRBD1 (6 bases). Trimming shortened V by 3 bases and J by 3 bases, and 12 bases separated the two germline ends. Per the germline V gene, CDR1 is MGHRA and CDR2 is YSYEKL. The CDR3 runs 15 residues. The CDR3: CASSQVWGLGNTIYF. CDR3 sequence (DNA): TGCGCCAGCAGCCAGGTTTGGGGGCTTGGAAACACCATATATTTT.

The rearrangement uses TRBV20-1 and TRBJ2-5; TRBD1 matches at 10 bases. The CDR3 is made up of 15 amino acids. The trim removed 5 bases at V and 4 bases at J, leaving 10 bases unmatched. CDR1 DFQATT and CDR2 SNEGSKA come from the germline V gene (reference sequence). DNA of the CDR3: TGCAGTGCTGCTCCCGGGACAGGGGTTTTAGAGACCCAGTACTTC. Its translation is CSAAPGTGVLETQYF.

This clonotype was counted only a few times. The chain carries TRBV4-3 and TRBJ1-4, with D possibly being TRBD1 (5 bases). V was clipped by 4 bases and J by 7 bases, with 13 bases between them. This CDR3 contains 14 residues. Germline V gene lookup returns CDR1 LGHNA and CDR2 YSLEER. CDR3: CASSLQGFGEKLFF. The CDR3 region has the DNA TGCGCCAGCAGCCTCCAGGGATTCGGTGAAAAACTGTTTTTT.

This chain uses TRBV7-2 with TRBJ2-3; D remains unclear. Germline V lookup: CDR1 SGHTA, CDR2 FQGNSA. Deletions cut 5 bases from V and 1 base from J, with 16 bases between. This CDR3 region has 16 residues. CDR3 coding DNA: TGTGCCAGCAGCGCCCAACCTCTAGTGCGCACAGATACGCAGTATTTT. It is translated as CASSAQPLVRTDTQYF.

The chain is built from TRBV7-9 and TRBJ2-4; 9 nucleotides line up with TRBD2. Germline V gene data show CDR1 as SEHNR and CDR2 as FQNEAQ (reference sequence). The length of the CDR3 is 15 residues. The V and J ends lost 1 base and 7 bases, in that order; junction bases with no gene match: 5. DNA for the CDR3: TGTGCCAGCAGCTTAGTAGGTACTAGCGGGAACATTCAGTACTTC. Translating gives CASSLVGTSGNIQYF.

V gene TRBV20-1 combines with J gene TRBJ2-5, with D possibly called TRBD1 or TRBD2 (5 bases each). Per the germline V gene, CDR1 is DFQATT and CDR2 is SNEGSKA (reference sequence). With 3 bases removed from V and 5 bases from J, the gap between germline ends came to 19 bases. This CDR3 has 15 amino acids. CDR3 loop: CSARSPGRNAETQYF. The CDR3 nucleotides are TGCAGTGCTAGGTCTCCGGGACGCAATGCGGAGACCCAGTACTTC.

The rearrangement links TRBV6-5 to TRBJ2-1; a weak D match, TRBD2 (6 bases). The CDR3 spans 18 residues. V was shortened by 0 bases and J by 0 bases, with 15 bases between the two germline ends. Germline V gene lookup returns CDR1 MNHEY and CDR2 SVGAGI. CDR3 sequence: CASSYSPGGTSSYNEQFF. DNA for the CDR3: TGTGCCAGCAGTTACTCGCCTGGCGGGACGAGCTCCTACAATGAGCAGTTCTTC.

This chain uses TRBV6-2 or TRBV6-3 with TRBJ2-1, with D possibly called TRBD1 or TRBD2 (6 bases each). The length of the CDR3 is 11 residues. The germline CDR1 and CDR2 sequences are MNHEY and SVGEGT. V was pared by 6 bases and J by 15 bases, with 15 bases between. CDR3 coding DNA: TGTGCCAGCAGAACTAGGGGGGAGGTGTTCTTC. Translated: CASRTRGEVFF.

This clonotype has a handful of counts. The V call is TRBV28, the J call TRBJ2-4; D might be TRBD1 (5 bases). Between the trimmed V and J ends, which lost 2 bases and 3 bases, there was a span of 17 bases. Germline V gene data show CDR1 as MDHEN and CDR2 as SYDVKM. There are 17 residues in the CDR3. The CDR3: CASSLGKGAFVKNIQYF. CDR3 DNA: TGTGCCAGCAGTTTAGGGAAAGGGGCGTTTGTCAAAAACATTCAGTACTTC.

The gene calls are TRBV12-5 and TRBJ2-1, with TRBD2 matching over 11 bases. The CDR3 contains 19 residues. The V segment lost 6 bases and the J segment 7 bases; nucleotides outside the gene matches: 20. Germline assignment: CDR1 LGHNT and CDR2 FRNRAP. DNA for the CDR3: TGTGCTAGTGGCCTCGTGGTAGCGGGAGGGCCCAATTCGATAAATGAGCAGTTCTTC. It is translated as CASGLVVAGGPNSINEQFF.

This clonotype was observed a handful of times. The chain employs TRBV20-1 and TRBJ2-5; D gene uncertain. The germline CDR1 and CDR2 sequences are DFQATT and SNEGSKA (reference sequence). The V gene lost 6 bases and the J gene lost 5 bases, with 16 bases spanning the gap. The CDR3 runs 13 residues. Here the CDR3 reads CSAPAGVRETQYF. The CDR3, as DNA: TGCAGTGCCCCCGCTGGGGTACGGGAGACCCAGTACTTC.

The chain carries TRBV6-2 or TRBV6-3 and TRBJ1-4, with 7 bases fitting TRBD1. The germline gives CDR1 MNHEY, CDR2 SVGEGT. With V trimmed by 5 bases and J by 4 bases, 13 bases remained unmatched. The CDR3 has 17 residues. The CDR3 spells CASSPRGRTGFNEKLFF. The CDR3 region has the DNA TGTGCCAGCAGTCCTCGCGGGAGGACAGGATTTAATGAAAAACTGTTTTTT.

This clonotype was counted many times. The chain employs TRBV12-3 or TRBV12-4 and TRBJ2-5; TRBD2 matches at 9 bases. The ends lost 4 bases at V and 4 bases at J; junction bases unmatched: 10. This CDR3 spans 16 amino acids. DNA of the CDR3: TGTGCCAGCAGTTCGCGCGGAGTAGCGGGAGCAGAGACCCAGTACTTC. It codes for CASSSRGVAGAETQYF.

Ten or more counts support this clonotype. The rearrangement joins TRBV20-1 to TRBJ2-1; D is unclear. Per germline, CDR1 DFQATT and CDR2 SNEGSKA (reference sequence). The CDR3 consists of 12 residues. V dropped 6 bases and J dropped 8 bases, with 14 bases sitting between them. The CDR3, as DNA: TGCAGTGCGGCTGGGCGGTTGGATGAGCAGTTCTTC. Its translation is CSAAGRLDEQFF.

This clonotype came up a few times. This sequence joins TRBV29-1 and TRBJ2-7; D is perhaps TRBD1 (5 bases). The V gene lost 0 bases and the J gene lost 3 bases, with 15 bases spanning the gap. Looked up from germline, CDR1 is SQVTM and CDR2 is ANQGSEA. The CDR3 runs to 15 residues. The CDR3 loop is CSVEDVRTPGYEQYF. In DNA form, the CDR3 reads TGCAGCGTTGAAGATGTCAGGACACCCGGCTACGAGCAGTACTTC.

The CDR3 sequence is CSAVRLAGVNRYQETQYF. CDR3 sequence (DNA): TGCAGCGCCGTCCGACTAGCGGGAGTAAACAGGTACCAAGAGACCCAGTACTTC. The chain links TRBV29-1 to TRBJ2-5, with 12 nucleotides matching TRBD2. The germline V gene encodes CDR1 SQVTM and CDR2 ANQGSEA. Trimming at V came to 7 bases and at J to 0 bases, leaving 15 bases not matched to a gene. CDR3 length: 18 residues.

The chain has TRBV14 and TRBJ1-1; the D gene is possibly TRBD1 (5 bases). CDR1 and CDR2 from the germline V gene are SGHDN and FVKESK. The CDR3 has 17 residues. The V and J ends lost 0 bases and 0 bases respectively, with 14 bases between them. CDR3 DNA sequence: TGTGCCAGCAGCCAAGATTGGGGCGTTATAATGAACACTGAAGCTTTCTTT. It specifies CASSQDWGVIMNTEAFF.

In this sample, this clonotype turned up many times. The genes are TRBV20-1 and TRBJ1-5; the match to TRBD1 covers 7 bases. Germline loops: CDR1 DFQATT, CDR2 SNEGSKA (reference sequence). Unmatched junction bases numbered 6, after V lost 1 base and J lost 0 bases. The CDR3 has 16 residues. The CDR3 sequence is CSARVRTGHSNQPQHF. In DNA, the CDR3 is TGCAGTGCTAGAGTTAGGACAGGTCATAGCAATCAGCCCCAGCATTTT.

CDR3 sequence (DNA): TGCAGCACTGCTGGGTTGGATCAGCCCCAGCATTTT. Translating it yields CSTAGLDQPQHF. The chain recombines TRBV20-1 with TRBJ1-5; D not certain. Germline V lookup: CDR1 DFQATT, CDR2 SNEGSKA (reference sequence). This CDR3 comprises 12 residues.

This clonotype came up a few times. The CDR3: CASSRSVAQNEQYF. As DNA, the CDR3 is TGTGCCAGCAGCCGATCGGTAGCCCAAAACGAGCAGTACTTC. The chain has TRBV3-1 and TRBJ2-7; D is ambiguous. The CDR3 sequence is 14 residues long. The germline CDR1 and CDR2 sequences are LGHDT and YNNKEL (reference sequence). Trimming pared 4 bases from V and 5 bases from J, leaving 15 bases between.

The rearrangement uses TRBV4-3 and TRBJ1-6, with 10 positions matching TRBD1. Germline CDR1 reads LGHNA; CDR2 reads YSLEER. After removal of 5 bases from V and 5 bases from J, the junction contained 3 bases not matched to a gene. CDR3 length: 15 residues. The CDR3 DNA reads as TGCGCCAGCAGCGTGACAGGGGGCAATAATTCACCCCTCCACTTT. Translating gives CASSVTGGNNSPLHF.

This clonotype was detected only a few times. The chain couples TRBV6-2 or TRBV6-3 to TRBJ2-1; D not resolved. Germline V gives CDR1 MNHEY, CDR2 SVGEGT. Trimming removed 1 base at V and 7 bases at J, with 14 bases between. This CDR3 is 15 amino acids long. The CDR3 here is CASSYWGGWGNEQFF. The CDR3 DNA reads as TGTGCCAGCAGTTACTGGGGTGGGTGGGGAAATGAGCAGTTCTTC.

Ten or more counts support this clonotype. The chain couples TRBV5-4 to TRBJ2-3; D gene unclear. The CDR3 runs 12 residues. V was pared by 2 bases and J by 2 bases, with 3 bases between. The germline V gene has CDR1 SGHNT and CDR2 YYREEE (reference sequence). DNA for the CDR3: TGTGCCAGCAGCTTTCCCACAGATACGCAGTATTTT. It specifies CASSFPTDTQYF.

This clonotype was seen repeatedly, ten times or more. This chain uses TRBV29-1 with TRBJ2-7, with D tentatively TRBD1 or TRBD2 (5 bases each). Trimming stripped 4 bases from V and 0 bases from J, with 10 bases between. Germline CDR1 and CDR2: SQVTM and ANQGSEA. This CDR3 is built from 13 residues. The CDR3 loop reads CSVGRTSSYEQYF. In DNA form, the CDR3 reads TGCAGCGTTGGGAGGACAAGCTCCTACGAGCAGTACTTC.

The CDR3 DNA sequence: TGTGCCAGCAGTGAAAGCCCGGTCGGTGAGCAGTTCTTC. Residues: CASSESPVGEQFF. The rearrangement uses TRBV2 and TRBJ2-1; no firm D call. This CDR3 region has 13 residues. V was cut by 2 bases and J by 9 bases, with 11 bases left in between. Germline V gene lookup returns CDR1 SNHLY and CDR2 FYNNEI.

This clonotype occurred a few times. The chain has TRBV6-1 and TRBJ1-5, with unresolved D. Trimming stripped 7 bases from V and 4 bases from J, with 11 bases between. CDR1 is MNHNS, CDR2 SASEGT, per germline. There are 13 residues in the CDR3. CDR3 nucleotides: TGTGCCAGCAATGAGAGGGAGAATCAGCCCCAGCATTTT. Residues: CASNERENQPQHF.

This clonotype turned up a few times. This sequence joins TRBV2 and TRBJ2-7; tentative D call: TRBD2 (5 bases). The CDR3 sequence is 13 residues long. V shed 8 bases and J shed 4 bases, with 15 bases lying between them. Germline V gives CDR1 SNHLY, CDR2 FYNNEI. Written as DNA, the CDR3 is TGTGCCAGCCAGGAGCGGTTACTTTACGAGCAGTACTTC. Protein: CASQERLLYEQYF.

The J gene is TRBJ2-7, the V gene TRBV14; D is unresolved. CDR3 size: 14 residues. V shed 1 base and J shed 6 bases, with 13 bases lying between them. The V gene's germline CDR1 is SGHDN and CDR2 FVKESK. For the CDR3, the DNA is TGTGCCAGCAGCCAAGCGACGGGTCGGGTCGAGCAGTACTTC. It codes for CASSQATGRVEQYF.